The next 21 T cell receptor beta chains were all read from a single sample in a study of blood T cells in healthy people across ages (dated by TCRdb to between 2014 and 2017). Library preparation employed 5' RACE. Sequencing used an Illumina HiSeq 2500. A second roughly 6 to 11 cycle PCR used a sample-barcoded 5' primer and a J-beta primer mix. Using fastp at Q25 and MiXCR, TCRdb reprocessed the public reads and kept productive beta chains. Identical CDR3 proteins give one entry, which carries the most common genes and DNA. The sample contains around 970,000 distinct CDR3 sequences, roughly half of them found a single time. The ten largest clones add up to 20% to 25% of the sample. The sample taken for sequencing was blood. The receptors were gathered from a woman aged 55-70 years in good health.

The genes are TRBV7-9 and TRBJ2-3; no clear D. V gave up 5 bases and J gave up 3 bases, with 18 bases separating them. Germline CDR1 SEHNR, CDR2 FQNEAQ (reference sequence). CDR3 length: 16 residues. The CDR3 nucleotides read TGTGCCAGCAGCCCCGGCAGGTCCTCGCAAACAGATACGCAGTATTTT. It is translated as CASSPGRSSQTDTQYF.

The rearrangement links TRBV6-1 to TRBJ1-4, with D possibly being TRBD1 (5 bases). V gave up 2 bases and J gave up 7 bases, with 14 bases separating them. CDR1 is MNHNS, CDR2 SASEGT, per germline. This CDR3 is 15 amino acids long. DNA for the CDR3: TGTGCCAGCAGTGAACGTCCAGGGATGGGTGAAAAACTGTTTTTT. Translation: CASSERPGMGEKLFF.

A single count supports this clonotype. V is TRBV27 and J is TRBJ2-3; D is uncertain. Trimming removed 10 bases from V and 5 bases from J, with 16 bases in between. This CDR3 contains 13 residues. CDR1 MNHEY and CDR2 SMNVEV come from the germline V gene (reference sequence). CDR3 nucleotides: TGTGCCACGGCTAGGGTGTGGGGAGATACGCAGTATTTT. Translating it yields CATARVWGDTQYF.

In this sample, this clonotype turned up once. The chain is built from TRBV5-1 and TRBJ2-5; D call uncertain. The V end lost 3 bases, the J end lost 2 bases, and 11 bases lay between the germline ends. The CDR3 length is 14 residues. Germline V gives CDR1 SGHRS, CDR2 YFSETQ. In DNA form, the CDR3 reads TGCGCCAGCAGCTGGACGACATCACAAGAGACCCAGTACTTC. It translates to CASSWTTSQETQYF.

This chain uses TRBV12-3 or TRBV12-4 with TRBJ2-7, with 8 bases fitting TRBD1. V lost 2 bases to trimming and J lost 5 bases; unmatched junction nucleotides: 5. The CDR3 sequence is 14 residues long. CDR3 in DNA: TGTGCCAGCAGTTTACGGACAGGGCCCCACGAGCAGTACTTC. Its translation: CASSLRTGPHEQYF.

V is TRBV6-2 or TRBV6-3 and J is TRBJ2-7; D unresolved. This CDR3 is built from 15 residues. Germline values: CDR1 MNHEY, CDR2 SVGEGT. V was trimmed by 0 bases and J by 1 base, leaving 10 bases between them. The CDR3 sequence: CASSYSRAPSYEQYF. CDR3 in DNA: TGTGCCAGCAGTTACTCTAGGGCCCCTTCCTACGAGCAGTACTTC.

The chain couples TRBV27 to TRBJ2-4; the D gene is possibly TRBD2 (6 bases). The J call may be mistaken, given a closer DNA end match to TRBJ2-7. Germline CDR1 reads MNHEY; CDR2 reads SMNVEV (reference sequence). The CDR3 is made up of 14 amino acids. The CDR3 here is CASSPYAGRYEQYF. The CDR3 nucleotides are TGTGCCAGCAGTCCTTATGCGGGACGGTACGAGCAGTACTTC.

The sample holds a few counts of this clonotype. The chain recombines TRBV4-3 with TRBJ1-4, with D unclear. V dropped 2 bases and J dropped 5 bases, with 24 bases sitting between them. From germline, CDR1 is LGHNA and CDR2 YSLEER. The CDR3 runs to 19 residues. This CDR3 reads CASSQMEGVSPWVNEKLFF. CDR3 sequence (DNA): TGCGCCAGCAGCCAAATGGAGGGAGTTTCTCCCTGGGTAAATGAAAAACTGTTTTTT.

V is TRBV12-3 or TRBV12-4 and J is TRBJ1-1; D unresolved. Deletions cut 7 bases from V and 0 bases from J, with 9 bases between. This CDR3 comprises 13 residues. The CDR3 reads CASNGHLNTEAFF. In DNA, the CDR3 is TGTGCCAGCAATGGGCACTTGAACACTGAAGCTTTCTTT.

Only a few counts were recorded for this clonotype. This chain links TRBV12-3 or TRBV12-4 with TRBJ2-7, with 14 bases that match TRBD2. The CDR3 totals 17 residues. The V segment lost 7 bases and the J segment 0 bases; nucleotides outside the gene matches: 8. The CDR3 bases are TGTGCCAGCACCCTAGAAGGGACTAGCGGGAGCTCCTACGAGCAGTACTTC. Its translation is CASTLEGTSGSSYEQYF.

Only a few counts were recorded for this clonotype. The chain employs TRBV25-1 and TRBJ2-1; D ambiguous. The ends were cut back, 3 bases at V and 6 bases at J, with 12 bases in the middle. This CDR3 has 14 residues. Germline assignment: CDR1 MGHDK and CDR2 SYGVNS. The CDR3 protein is CASSDPVGGNEQFF. CDR3 in DNA: TGTGCCAGCAGTGATCCGGTGGGCGGCAATGAGCAGTTCTTC. Complete variable domain (other parts from reference TRBV25-1 and TRBJ2-1): EADIYQTPRYLVIGTGKKITLECSQTMGHDKMYWYQQDPGMELHLIHYSYGVNSTEKGDLSSESTVSRIRTEHFPLTLESARPSHTSQYLCASSDPVGGNEQFFGPGTRLTVL.

The V and J genes are TRBV2 and TRBJ2-7; possibly TRBD1 for D (6 bases). V was cut by 5 bases and J by 3 bases, with 14 bases left in between. This CDR3 is 14 amino acids long. The germline V gene has CDR1 SNHLY and CDR2 FYNNEI. CDR3 nucleotides: TGTGCCAGCAGTCCCCAAACAGGGAACTACGAGCAGTACTTC. Its protein is CASSPQTGNYEQYF.

The chain carries TRBV4-2 and TRBJ2-1; 7 bases line up with TRBD2. V lost 4 bases to trimming and J lost 7 bases; unmatched junction nucleotides: 10. From germline, CDR1 is LGHNA and CDR2 YNFKEQ. The CDR3 runs 15 residues. Here the CDR3 DNA reads TGTGCCAGCAGCCCTAGGGCGCGGGAGTGGAATGAGCAGTTCTTC. Translating gives CASSPRAREWNEQFF.

This clonotype occurred a few times. The J gene is TRBJ1-4, the V gene TRBV6-5, with no clear D. Germline-derived CDR1 and CDR2 are MNHEY and SVGAGI. V shed 5 bases and J shed 7 bases, with 17 bases lying between them. This CDR3 has 15 amino acids. The CDR3 protein is CASSQFPGRIEKLFF. In DNA form, the CDR3 reads TGTGCCAGCAGTCAATTTCCCGGACGAATTGAAAAACTGTTTTTT.

Regarding this clonotype: An end of the junction does not agree with germline; a read error may underlie this. The V and J genes are TRBV5-1 and TRBJ2-3; weak D call: TRBD1 (5 bases). Germline V CDR1 and CDR2: SGHRS, YFSETQ. The CDR3 length is 13 residues. As DNA, the CDR3 is TGCGCCATCAGCTCAGGGAGCACAGATACGCAGTATTTT. It encodes CAISSGSTDTQYF.

There are a few counts of this clonotype. J is TRBJ2-4 and V is TRBV3-1; D is unclear. Germline loops: CDR1 LGHDT, CDR2 YNNKEL (reference sequence). The CDR3 loop spans 15 amino acids. Between the trimmed V and J ends, which lost 2 bases and 7 bases, there was a span of 15 bases. CDR3: CASSQHSPWGNIQYF. The CDR3 region has the DNA TGTGCCAGCAGCCAACACAGCCCCTGGGGTAACATTCAGTACTTC. Complete variable domain (other parts from reference TRBV3-1 and TRBJ2-4): DTAVSQTPKYLVTQMGNDKSIKCEQNLGHDTMYWYKQDSKKFLKIMFSYNNKELIINETVPNRFSPKSPDKAHLNLHINSLELGDSAVYFCASSQHSPWGNIQYFGAGTRLSVL.

The rearrangement uses TRBV29-1 and TRBJ2-1; 8 nucleotides agree with TRBD2. V dropped 2 bases and J dropped 10; count of bases not matched to a gene: 16. The CDR3 consists of 16 residues. The germline V gene has CDR1 SQVTM and CDR2 ANQGSEA. The CDR3 DNA reads TGCAGCGTTGAAAGAAACCAGTGGGGGACTAGGTTAGAGCAGTTCTTC. This translates into CSVERNQWGTRLEQFF.

The genes are TRBV29-1 and TRBJ1-2; D unresolved. The ends were cut back, 3 bases at V and 0 bases at J, with 20 bases in the middle. CDR1 is SQVTM and CDR2 is ANQGSEA in the germline V gene. The CDR3 consists of 17 residues. CDR3 nucleotide sequence: TGCAGCGTTGAGATCGCGGATCCTGACTCCTCTAACTATGGCTACACCTTC. The encoded protein is CSVEIADPDSSNYGYTF.

The V call is TRBV7-3, the J call TRBJ2-1, with TRBD2 matching over 13 bases. J gave up 8 bases and V 4 bases, and 8 bases lay outside the gene matches. This CDR3 comprises 16 residues. The germline gives CDR1 SGHTA, CDR2 FQGTGA. The CDR3, as DNA: TGTGCCAGCAGCTCCACTAGCGGGAGGGCCGGGGATGAGCAGTTCTTC. It specifies CASSSTSGRAGDEQFF. Complete variable domain (other parts from reference TRBV7-3 and TRBJ2-1): GAGVSQTPSNKVTEKGKYVELRCDPISGHTALYWYRQSLGQGPEFLIYFQGTGAADDSGLPNDRFFAVRPEGSVSTLKIQRTERGDSAVYLCASSSTSGRAGDEQFFGPGTRLTVL.

This sequence joins TRBV7-8 and TRBJ2-3; 14 bases fit TRBD2. This CDR3 is 17 amino acids long. Germline values: CDR1 SGHVS, CDR2 FQNEAQ. The junction had 6 bases not matched to a gene; V was cut back by 5 bases and J by 2 bases. Written as DNA, the CDR3 is TGTGCCAGCAGCCCCCGACTAGCGGGAGGGATCACAGATACGCAGTATTTT. Encoded protein: CASSPRLAGGITDTQYF.

V usage is TRBV24-1 and J usage is TRBJ2-5, with unresolved D. The assigned J gene may be wrong: the sequence end matches TRBJ2-7 better. Germline V gene data show CDR1 as KGHDR and CDR2 as SFDVKD. The CDR3 length is 14 residues. DNA of the CDR3: TGTGCCACCAGTGATTCAGCGAAAGGTAACGAGCAGTACTTC. Protein: CATSDSAKGNEQYF.